Sequencing of this T cell receptor beta chain was carried out in a study of shared clonotypes between healthy human individuals. Free of recent acute infections or vaccinations, the donors were healthy HIV-negative adults. Memory CD4+ cells were the fraction left after CD45RA+ naive selection. Germline V gene data show CDR1 as SGHDT and CDR2 as YYEEEE. This CDR3 spans 19 amino acids. With 2 bases removed from V and 6 bases from J, the gap between germline ends came to 29 bases. This table comes from immunoSEQ multiplex PCR, and its TCRdb copy is limited to in-frame clones, with some not included. The sample yields hundreds of thousands of clones, 72% seen once.

This chain joins TRBV5-6 and TRBJ1-2, with D uncertain. The TCR originated in a woman aged 25 to 39 in good health. Sequencing used memory CD4+ T cells sorted from blood. The subset here: CD45RA-negative fraction. CDR3 sequence (DNA): TGTGCCAGCAGCTTCCTCGGCAGCATTGTCCGGAACCGTCAGGATGGCTACACCTTC. Translated: CASSFLGSIVRNRQDGYTF.